A selection of T cell receptor beta chains follows, all from one sample in a study of Ad26.COV2.S vaccination and SARS-CoV-2 variants. Clones were sequenced by immunoSEQ multiplex PCR, and TCRdb holds only the in-frame ones, with some missing. The table lists tens of thousands of clones, more than 70% of them singletons, with approximately 15% in the top ten. The sample here was peripheral blood, taken after recovery from COVID-19. These TCRs come from a human donor who had recovered from COVID-19. Both conserved end residues are part of each CDR3. Each record gives: D gene, V gene, clone size, J gene, CDR3 DNA, CDR3 protein. A D gene is named only where the DNA matches it firmly. Not all rows give a size; the values are once, few, many and, for expanded clones, a class.

d_call: .; v_call: TRBV11-3; clone_size: few; j_call: TRBJ2-3; cdr3_nt: TGTGCCAGCAGCTTTAGGAGCACAGATACGCAGTATTTT; cdr3_aa: CASSFRSTDTQYF
d_call: TRBD2; v_call: TRBV3-1/TRBV3-2; clone_size: .; j_call: TRBJ2-7; cdr3_nt: TGTGCCAGCAGCCCTACTAGCGGGAGGGCCATGTACTTC; cdr3_aa: CASSPTSGRAMYF
d_call: .; v_call: TRBV7-2; clone_size: .; j_call: TRBJ2-7; cdr3_nt: TGTGCCAGCAGCTTAGGGAGGGCAAACCTAGAGGGCTACGAGCAGTACTTC; cdr3_aa: CASSLGRANLEGYEQYF
d_call: TRBD2; v_call: TRBV11-2; clone_size: .; j_call: TRBJ2-1; cdr3_nt: TGTGCCAGCAGCCCCAGGTGGGGGGAGGGTTCCTACAATGAGCAGTTCTTC; cdr3_aa: CASSPRWGEGSYNEQFF
d_call: TRBD2; v_call: TRBV7-9; clone_size: .; j_call: TRBJ2-7; cdr3_nt: TGTGCCAGCAGCGCCGGGACTAGCTACGAGCAGTACTTC; cdr3_aa: CASSAGTSYEQYF
d_call: .; v_call: TRBV9; clone_size: .; j_call: TRBJ1-2; cdr3_nt: TGTGCCAGCAGCGTAGGTCCCGGGGTTGAGGGCTACACCTTC; cdr3_aa: CASSVGPGVEGYTF
d_call: .; v_call: TRBV14; clone_size: .; j_call: TRBJ2-1; cdr3_nt: TGTGCCAGCAGCCAATTTCGGGGTCCGTACAATGAGCAGTTCTTC; cdr3_aa: CASSQFRGPYNEQFF
d_call: TRBD2; v_call: TRBV19; clone_size: .; j_call: TRBJ2-1; cdr3_nt: TGTGCCAGTAGTATAGGACTAGCGGCGAGCTCCTACAATGAGCAGTTCTTC; cdr3_aa: CASSIGLAASSYNEQFF
d_call: TRBD1; v_call: TRBV11-2; clone_size: .; j_call: TRBJ2-1; cdr3_nt: TGTGCCAGCAGACCACCCACGGCAGGGGGAAGCTCCTACAATGAGCAGTTCTTC; cdr3_aa: CASRPPTAGGSSYNEQFF
d_call: .; v_call: TRBV27; clone_size: .; j_call: TRBJ1-2; cdr3_nt: TGTGCCAGCAGTTCCGTGTCCAGGCGAACTAACTATGGCTACACCTTC; cdr3_aa: CASSSVSRRTNYGYTF
d_call: TRBD1; v_call: TRBV4-2; clone_size: .; j_call: TRBJ1-2; cdr3_nt: TGTGCCAGCAGCCAAGGGGGTACAGGGGGCGAGAACTATGGCTACACCTTC; cdr3_aa: CASSQGGTGGENYGYTF
d_call: .; v_call: TRBV9; clone_size: .; j_call: TRBJ2-7; cdr3_nt: TGTGCTAGCAGCGTAGCTTCTAGCTCCTACGAGCAGTACTTC; cdr3_aa: CASSVASSSYEQYF
d_call: .; v_call: TRBV6-2/TRBV6-3; clone_size: .; j_call: TRBJ2-1; cdr3_nt: TGTGCCAGCAGTTACTCTGTGGGCCGTTACAATGAGCAGTTCTTC; cdr3_aa: CASSYSVGRYNEQFF
d_call: TRBD1; v_call: TRBV15; clone_size: .; j_call: TRBJ1-4; cdr3_nt: TGCGCCACCAGCAGAGATTCAGGGGGGGGTGAAAAACTGTTTTTT; cdr3_aa: CATSRDSGGGEKLFF
d_call: TRBD1; v_call: TRBV7-3; clone_size: .; j_call: TRBJ1-1; cdr3_nt: TGTGCCAGCACCTCAGGGGGGGTCACTGAAGCTTTCTTT; cdr3_aa: CASTSGGVTEAFF
d_call: .; v_call: TRBV27; clone_size: .; j_call: TRBJ2-7; cdr3_nt: TGTGCCAGCGCTAGACAGCTTCTACCATACGAGCAGTACTTC; cdr3_aa: CASARQLLPYEQYF
d_call: .; v_call: TRBV11-3; clone_size: large; j_call: TRBJ2-5; cdr3_nt: TGTGCCAGCAGCTTAATGTTGGACGGACAAGAGACCCAGTACTTC; cdr3_aa: CASSLMLDGQETQYF
d_call: TRBD2; v_call: TRBV6-2/TRBV6-3; clone_size: .; j_call: TRBJ2-2; cdr3_nt: TGTGCCAGCAGTCGACCGGGACTAGCGGCCGGGGAGCTGTTTTTT; cdr3_aa: CASSRPGLAAGELFF
d_call: .; v_call: TRBV4-1; clone_size: .; j_call: TRBJ2-3; cdr3_nt: TGCGCCAGCAGCCAAGTTTTGTTCAGCGGAGCTAGCACAGATACGCAGTATTTT; cdr3_aa: CASSQVLFSGASTDTQYF
d_call: .; v_call: TRBV28; clone_size: .; j_call: TRBJ2-1; cdr3_nt: TGTGCCAGCAGTATCCCCCAGGCGGGAATGGTTGAGCAGTTCTTC; cdr3_aa: CASSIPQAGMVEQFF
d_call: .; v_call: TRBV10-3; clone_size: .; j_call: TRBJ1-1; cdr3_nt: TGTGCCATCAGCCCCACAGGTGACACTGAAGCTTTCTTT; cdr3_aa: CAISPTGDTEAFF
d_call: .; v_call: TRBV5-1; clone_size: .; j_call: TRBJ2-7; cdr3_nt: TGCGCCAGCAGCTTGGAGTCTTGGACTGCGCGGGAGCAGTACTTC; cdr3_aa: CASSLESWTAREQYF
d_call: TRBD1; v_call: TRBV28; clone_size: .; j_call: TRBJ1-5; cdr3_nt: TGTGCCAGCAGGACAGGGATTGCACCCCAGCATTTT; cdr3_aa: CASRTGIAPQHF